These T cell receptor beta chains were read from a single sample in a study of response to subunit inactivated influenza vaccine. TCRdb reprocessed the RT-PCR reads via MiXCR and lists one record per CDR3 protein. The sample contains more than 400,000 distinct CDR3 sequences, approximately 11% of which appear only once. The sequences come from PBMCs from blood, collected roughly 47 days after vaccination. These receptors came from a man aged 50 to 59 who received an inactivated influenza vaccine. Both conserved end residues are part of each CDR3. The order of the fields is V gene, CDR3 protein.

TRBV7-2 CASSRWDFRLNTEAFF
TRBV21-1 CASSKGFSTSGGLKETQYF
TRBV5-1 CASSRDISTEAFF
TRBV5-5 CASSTQGGGTEAFF
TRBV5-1 CASSFDREGGKLFF
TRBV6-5 CASRGTHNEQFF
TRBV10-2 CASSEPPGQVRGTEAFF
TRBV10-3 CASSGATNEKLFF
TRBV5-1 CASSRSPGQGAEQFF
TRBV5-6 CASSPDVVNEQFF
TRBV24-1 CATSDLRSDTDTQYF
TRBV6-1 CASRRPQVYGYTF
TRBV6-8 CASGTQYF
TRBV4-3 CASSQDYGKQPQHF
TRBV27 CASSPQTEMDNEQFF
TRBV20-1 CSANRGGLGEQYF